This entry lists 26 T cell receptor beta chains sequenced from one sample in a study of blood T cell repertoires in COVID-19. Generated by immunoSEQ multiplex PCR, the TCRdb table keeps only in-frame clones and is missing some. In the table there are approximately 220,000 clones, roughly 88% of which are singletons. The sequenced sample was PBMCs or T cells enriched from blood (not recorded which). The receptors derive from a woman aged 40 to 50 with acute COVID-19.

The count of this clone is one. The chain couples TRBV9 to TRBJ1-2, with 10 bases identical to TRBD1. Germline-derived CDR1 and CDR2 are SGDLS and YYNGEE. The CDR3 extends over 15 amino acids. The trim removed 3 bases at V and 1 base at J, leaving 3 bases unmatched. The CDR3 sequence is CASSETGGGNYGYTF. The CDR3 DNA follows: TGTGCCAGCAGCGAGACAGGGGGCGGTAACTATGGCTACACCTTC. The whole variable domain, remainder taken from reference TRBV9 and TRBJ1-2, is DSGVTQTPKHLITATGQRVTLRCSPRSGDLSVYWYQQSLDQGLQFLIQYYNGEERAKGNILERFSAQQFPDLHSELNLSSLELGDSALYFCASSETGGGNYGYTFGSGTRLTVV.

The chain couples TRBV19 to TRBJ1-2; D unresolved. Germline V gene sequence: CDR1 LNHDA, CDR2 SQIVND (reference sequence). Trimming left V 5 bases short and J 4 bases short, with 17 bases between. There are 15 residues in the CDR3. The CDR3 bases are TGTGCCAGTAGTCCGCCCGGGTCCACCGCCTATGGCTACACCTTC. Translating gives CASSPPGSTAYGYTF.

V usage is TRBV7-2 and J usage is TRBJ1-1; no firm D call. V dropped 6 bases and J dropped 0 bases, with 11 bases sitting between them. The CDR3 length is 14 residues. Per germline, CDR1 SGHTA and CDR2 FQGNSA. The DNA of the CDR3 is TGTGCCAGCAGAGACCCCGGGATGAACACTGAAGCTTTCTTT. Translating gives CASRDPGMNTEAFF.

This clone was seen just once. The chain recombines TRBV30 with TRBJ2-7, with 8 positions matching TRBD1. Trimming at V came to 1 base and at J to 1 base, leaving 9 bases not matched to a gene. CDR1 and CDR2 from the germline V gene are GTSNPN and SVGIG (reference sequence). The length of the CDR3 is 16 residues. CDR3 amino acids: CAWSGTGTGISYEQYV. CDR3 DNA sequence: TGTGCCTGGAGTGGGACCGGGACAGGTATTTCCTACGAGCAGTACGTC.

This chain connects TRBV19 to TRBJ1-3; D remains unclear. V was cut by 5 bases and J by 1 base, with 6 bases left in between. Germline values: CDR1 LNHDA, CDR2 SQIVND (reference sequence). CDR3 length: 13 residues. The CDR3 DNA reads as TGTGCCAGTAGTCGCCAGTCTGGAAACACCATATATTTT. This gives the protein CASSRQSGNTIYF.

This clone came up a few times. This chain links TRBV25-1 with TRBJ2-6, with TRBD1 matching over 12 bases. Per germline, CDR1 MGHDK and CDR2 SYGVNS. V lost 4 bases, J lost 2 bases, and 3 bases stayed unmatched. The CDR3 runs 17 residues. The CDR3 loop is CASSGGQGAAGANVLTF. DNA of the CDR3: TGTGCCAGCAGTGGGGGACAGGGGGCGGCTGGGGCCAACGTCCTGACTTTC.

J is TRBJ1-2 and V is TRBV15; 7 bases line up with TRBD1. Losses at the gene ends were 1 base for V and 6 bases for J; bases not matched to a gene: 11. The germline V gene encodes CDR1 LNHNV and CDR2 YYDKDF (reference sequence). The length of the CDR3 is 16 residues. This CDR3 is CATSRGGTGVKDGYTF. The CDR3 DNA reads TGTGCCACCAGCAGAGGGGGTACAGGGGTAAAAGATGGCTACACCTTC.

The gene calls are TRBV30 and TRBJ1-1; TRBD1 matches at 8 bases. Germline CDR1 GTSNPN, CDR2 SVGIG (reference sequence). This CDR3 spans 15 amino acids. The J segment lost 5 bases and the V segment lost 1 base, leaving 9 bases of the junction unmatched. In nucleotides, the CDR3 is TGTGCCTGGAGTGGACGGACAGGGTCGGGAACTGAAGCTTTCTTT. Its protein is CAWSGRTGSGTEAFF.

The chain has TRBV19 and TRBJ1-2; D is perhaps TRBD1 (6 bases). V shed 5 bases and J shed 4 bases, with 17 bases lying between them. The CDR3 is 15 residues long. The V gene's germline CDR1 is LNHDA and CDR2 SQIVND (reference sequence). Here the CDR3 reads CASSVTQGYGYGYTF. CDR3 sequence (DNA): TGTGCCAGTAGTGTAACCCAGGGGTATGGCTATGGCTACACCTTC.

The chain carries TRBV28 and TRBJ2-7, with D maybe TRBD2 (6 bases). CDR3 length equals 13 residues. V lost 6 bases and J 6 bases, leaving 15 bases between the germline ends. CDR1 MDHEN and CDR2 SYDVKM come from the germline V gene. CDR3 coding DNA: TGTGCCAGCAGCCGCATAGACGGGGGCGAGCAGTACTTC. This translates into CASSRIDGGEQYF.

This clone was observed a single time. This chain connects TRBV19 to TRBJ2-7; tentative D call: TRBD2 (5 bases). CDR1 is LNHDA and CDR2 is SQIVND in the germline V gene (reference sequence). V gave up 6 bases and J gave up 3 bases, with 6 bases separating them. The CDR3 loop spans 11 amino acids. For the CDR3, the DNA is TGTGCCAGTAGCGGAGGCTACGAGCAGTACGTC. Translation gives CASSGGYEQYV.

The CDR3, as DNA: TGTGCCAGCTCACCTACCCGAGGGATAAGCACTGAAGCTTTCTTT. This gives the protein CASSPTRGISTEAFF. This chain joins TRBV18 and TRBJ1-1; D unresolved. V was cut by 3 bases and J by 4 bases, with 15 bases left in between. CDR3 length equals 15 residues. Looked up from germline, CDR1 is KGHSH and CDR2 is LQKENI.

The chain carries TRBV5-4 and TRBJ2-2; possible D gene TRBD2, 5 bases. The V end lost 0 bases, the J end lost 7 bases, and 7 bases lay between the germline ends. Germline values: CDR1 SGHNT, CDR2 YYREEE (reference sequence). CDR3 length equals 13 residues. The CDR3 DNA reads TGTGCCAGCAGCTTGGTGGGGAGCGGGGAGCTGTTTTTT. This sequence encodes CASSLVGSGELFF.

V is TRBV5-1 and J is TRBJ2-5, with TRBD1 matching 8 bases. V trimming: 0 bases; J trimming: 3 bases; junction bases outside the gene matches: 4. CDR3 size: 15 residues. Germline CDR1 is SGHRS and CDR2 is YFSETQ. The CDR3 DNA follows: TGCGCCAGCAGCTTGGCCGACAGGGGAAAAGAGACCCAGTACTTC. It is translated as CASSLADRGKETQYF.

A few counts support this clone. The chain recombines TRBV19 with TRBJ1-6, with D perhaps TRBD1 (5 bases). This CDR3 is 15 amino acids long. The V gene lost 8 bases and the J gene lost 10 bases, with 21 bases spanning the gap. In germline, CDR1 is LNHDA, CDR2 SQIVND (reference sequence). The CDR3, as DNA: TGTGCCAGTGGCTTGGGGGAGGGCGTCGGATCACCCCTCCACTTT. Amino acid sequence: CASGLGEGVGSPLHF.

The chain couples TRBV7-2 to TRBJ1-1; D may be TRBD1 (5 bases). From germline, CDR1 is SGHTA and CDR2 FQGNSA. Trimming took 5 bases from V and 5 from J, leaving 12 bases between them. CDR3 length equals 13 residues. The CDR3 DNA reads TGTGCCAGCAGCGGGGGACTCCGGACTGAAGCTTTCTTT. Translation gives CASSGGLRTEAFF.

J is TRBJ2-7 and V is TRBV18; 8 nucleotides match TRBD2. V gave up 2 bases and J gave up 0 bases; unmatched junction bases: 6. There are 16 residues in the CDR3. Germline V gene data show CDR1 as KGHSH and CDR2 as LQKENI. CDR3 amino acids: CASSPLSAGVSYEQYF. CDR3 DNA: TGTGCCAGCTCACCATTATCAGCGGGGGTCTCCTACGAGCAGTACTTC.

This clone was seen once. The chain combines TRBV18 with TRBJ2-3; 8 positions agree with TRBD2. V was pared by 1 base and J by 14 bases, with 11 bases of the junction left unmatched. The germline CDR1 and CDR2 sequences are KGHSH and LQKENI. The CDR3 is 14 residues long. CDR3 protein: CASSPLNSGESWYF. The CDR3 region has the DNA TGTGCCAGCTCACCACTAAATAGCGGGGAGTCCTGGTATTTT.

Here the CDR3 reads CASSAGQGNYGYTF. The CDR3 nucleotides are TGTGCCAGCAGCGCTGGACAGGGCAACTATGGCTACACCTTC. The chain employs TRBV21-1 and TRBJ1-2; TRBD1 is taken as the D call from the table, unchecked against the DNA. TRBV21-1 is shown as a pseudogene. CDR3 size: 14 residues.

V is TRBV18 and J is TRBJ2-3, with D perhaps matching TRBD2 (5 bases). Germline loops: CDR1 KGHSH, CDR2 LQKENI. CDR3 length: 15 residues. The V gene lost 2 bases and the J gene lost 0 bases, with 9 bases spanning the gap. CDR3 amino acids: CASSPSRGSTDTQYF. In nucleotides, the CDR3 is TGTGCCAGCTCACCATCTCGGGGAAGCACAGATACGCAGTATTTT.

CDR3 nucleotide sequence: TGTGCCATCGACGGAGCGGGGGCCACAGATACGCAGTATTTT. As protein: CAIDGAGATDTQYF. The V gene is TRBV6-5, the J gene TRBJ2-3; 8 bases match TRBD2. V gave up 10 bases and J gave up 2 bases; unmatched junction bases: 8. Per germline, CDR1 MNHEY and CDR2 SVGAGI. This CDR3 comprises 14 residues.

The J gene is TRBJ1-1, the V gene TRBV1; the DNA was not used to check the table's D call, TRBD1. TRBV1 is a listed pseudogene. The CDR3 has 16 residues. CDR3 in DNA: TGCACCAGCAGCCAACCTTACAGGGTAGACAACACTGAAGCTTTCTTT. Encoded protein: CTSSQPYRVDNTEAFF.

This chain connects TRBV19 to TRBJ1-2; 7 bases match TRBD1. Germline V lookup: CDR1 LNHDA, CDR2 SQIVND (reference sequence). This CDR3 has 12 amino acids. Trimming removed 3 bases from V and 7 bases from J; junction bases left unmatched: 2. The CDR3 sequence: CASSIYRGGYTF. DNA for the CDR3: TGTGCCAGTAGTATTTACAGGGGTGGCTACACCTTC.

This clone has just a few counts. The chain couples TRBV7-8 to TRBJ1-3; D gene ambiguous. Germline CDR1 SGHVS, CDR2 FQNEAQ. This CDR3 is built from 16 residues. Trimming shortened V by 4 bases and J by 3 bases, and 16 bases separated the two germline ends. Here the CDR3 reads CASSSREGAYGNTIYF. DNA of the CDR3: TGTGCCAGCAGCTCCCGGGAGGGAGCATATGGAAACACCATATATTTT.

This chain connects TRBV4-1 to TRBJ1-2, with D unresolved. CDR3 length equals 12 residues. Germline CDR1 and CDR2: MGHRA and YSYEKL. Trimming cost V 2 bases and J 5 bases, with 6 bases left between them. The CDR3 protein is CASSQFGYGYTF. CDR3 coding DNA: TGCGCCAGCAGCCAATTCGGTTATGGCTACACCTTC.

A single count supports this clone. This chain's CDR3 is CASSESTGGVRVQYF. The DNA of the CDR3 is TGCGCCAGCAGTGAGTCGACTGGGGGGGTCCGGGTGCAGTATTTT. The chain recombines TRBV10-1 with TRBJ2-3; TRBD2 matches 7 bases. Germline values: CDR1 WNHNN, CDR2 SYGVQD (reference sequence). There are 15 residues in the CDR3. V lost 0 bases, J lost 11 bases, and 11 bases stayed unmatched.